This record looks at one TCR beta chain sequence and its context. Antigen specificity is unknown. The sample originates from a study of a mutant IDH1 vaccine in newly diagnosed glioma. The overall study: Radiotherapy, temozolomide, or both had been given previously, and both were given to most.

Regarding time point: week 35, safety follow-up. Vaccine doses each comprised 300 ug of mutant IDH1 20-mer peptide, with topical imiquimod. Some clones are missing from TCRdb's copy, which holds only in-frame ones; the method was immunoSEQ multiplex PCR. The data hold about 60,000 clones, with more than 80% observed a single time. The V gene end was trimmed by 0 bases and the J gene end by 4 bases; junction bases not matched to a gene: 5. Germline V gene data show CDR1 as LGHNA and CDR2 as YSLEER. CDR3 length: 17 amino acids. The sequencing here drew on PBMCs, taken from a glioma patient whose treatment included an IDH1 peptide vaccine. This TCR derives from a man between 40 and 49 years old with glioma. V usage is TRBV4-3 and J usage is TRBJ2-6; 8 nucleotides match TRBD2. CDR3 amino acids: CASSQELRGVGANVLTF. CDR3 coding DNA: TGCGCCAGCAGCCAAGAGCTGCGGGGGGTGGGGGCCAACGTCCTGACTTTC.